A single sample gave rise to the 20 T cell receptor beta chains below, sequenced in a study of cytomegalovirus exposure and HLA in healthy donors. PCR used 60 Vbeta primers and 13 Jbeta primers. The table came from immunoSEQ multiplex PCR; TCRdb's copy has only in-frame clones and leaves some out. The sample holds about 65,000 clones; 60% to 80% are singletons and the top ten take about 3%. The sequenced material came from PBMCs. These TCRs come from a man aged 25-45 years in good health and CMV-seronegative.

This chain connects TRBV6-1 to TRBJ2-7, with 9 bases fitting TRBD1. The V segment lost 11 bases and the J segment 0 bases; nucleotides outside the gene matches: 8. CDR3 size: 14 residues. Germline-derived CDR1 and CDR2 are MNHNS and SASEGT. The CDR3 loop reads CAGTGTESSYEQYF. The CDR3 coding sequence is TGTGCCGGGACAGGGACAGAGAGCTCCTACGAGCAGTACTTC.

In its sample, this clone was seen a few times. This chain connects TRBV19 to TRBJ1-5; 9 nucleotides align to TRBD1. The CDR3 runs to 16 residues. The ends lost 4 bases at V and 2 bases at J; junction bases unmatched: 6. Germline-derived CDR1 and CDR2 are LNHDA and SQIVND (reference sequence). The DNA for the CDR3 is TGTGCCAGTAGTACCCAGACAGGGGGACGCAATCAGCCCCAGCATTTT. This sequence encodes CASSTQTGGRNQPQHF.

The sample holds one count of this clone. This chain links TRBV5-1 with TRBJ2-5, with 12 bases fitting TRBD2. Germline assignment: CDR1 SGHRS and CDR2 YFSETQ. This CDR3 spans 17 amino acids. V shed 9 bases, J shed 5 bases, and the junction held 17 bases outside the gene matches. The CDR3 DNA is TGCGCCATTACAAACTCTAGCGGGGGGGCCGGCGGGGAGACCCAGTACTTC. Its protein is CAITNSSGGAGGETQYF.

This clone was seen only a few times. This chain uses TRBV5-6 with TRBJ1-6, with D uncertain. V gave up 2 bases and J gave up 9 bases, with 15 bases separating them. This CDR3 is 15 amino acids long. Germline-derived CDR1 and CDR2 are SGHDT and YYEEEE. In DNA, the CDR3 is TGTGCCAGCAGCTTACGGGGTGGACTCGGTTCACCCCTCCACTTT. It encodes CASSLRGGLGSPLHF.

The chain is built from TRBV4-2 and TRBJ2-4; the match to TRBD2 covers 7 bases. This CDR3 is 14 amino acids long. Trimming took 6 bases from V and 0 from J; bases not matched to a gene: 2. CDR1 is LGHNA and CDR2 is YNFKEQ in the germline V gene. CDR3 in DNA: TGTGCCAGCAGGGGGGGGGAAGCCAAAAACATTCAGTACTTC. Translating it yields CASRGGEAKNIQYF.

The CDR3 sequence is CASTGGVGTEAFF. CDR3 nucleotide sequence: TGCGCCAGCACAGGGGGCGTAGGCACTGAAGCTTTCTTT. This rearrangement joins TRBV5-1 to TRBJ1-1; 8 nucleotides align to TRBD1. Germline loops: CDR1 SGHRS, CDR2 YFSETQ. The CDR3 runs to 13 residues. The V gene end was trimmed by 6 bases and the J gene end by 4 bases; junction bases not matched to a gene: 5.

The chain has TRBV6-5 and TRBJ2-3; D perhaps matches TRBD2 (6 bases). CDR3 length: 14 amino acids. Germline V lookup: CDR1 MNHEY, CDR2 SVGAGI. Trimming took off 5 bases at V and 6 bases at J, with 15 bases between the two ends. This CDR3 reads CASSPTGGGDTQYF. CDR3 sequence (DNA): TGTGCCAGCAGTCCCACAGGTGGGGGGGATACGCAGTATTTT.

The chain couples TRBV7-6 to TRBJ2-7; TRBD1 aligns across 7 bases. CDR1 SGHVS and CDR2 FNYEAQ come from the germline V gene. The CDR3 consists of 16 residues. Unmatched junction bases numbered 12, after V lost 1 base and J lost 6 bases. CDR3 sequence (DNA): TGTGCCAGCAGCTTAGACGTTTCCCACAGGGGTGGCGAGCAGTACTTC. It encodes CASSLDVSHRGGEQYF.

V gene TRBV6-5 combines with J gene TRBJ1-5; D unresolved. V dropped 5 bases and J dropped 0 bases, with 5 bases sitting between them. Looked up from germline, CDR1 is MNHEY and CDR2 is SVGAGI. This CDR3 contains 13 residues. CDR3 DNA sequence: TGTGCCAGCAGTCCCATTAGCAATCAGCCCCAGCATTTT. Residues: CASSPISNQPQHF.

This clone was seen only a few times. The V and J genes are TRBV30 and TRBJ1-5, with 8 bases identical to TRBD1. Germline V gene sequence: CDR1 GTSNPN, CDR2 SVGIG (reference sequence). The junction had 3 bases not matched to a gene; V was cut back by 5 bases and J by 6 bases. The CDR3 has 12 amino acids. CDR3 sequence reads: CAWGQGGQPQHF. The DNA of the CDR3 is TGTGCCTGGGGACAGGGCGGTCAGCCCCAGCATTTT.

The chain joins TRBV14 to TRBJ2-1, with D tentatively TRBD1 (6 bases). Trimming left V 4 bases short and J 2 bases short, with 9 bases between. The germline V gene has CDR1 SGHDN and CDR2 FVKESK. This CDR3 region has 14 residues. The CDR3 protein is CASSPGHTYNEQFF. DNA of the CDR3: TGTGCCAGCAGCCCGGGACACACCTACAATGAGCAGTTCTTC.

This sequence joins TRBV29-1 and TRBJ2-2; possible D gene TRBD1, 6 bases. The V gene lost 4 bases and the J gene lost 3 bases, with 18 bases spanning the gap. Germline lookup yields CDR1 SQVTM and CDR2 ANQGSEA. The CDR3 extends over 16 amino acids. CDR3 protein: CSVGPPTGTYTGELFF. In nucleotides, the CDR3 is TGCAGCGTTGGCCCACCCACGGGGACATACACCGGGGAGCTGTTTTTT.

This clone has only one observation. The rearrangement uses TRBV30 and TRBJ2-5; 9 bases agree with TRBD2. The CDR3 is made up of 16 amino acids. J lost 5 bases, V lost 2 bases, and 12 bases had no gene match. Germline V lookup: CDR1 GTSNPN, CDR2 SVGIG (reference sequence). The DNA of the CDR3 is TGTGCCTGGAGTTCTGGGGGCGGGGGGGCCTTTGAGACCCAGTACTTC. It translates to CAWSSGGGGAFETQYF.

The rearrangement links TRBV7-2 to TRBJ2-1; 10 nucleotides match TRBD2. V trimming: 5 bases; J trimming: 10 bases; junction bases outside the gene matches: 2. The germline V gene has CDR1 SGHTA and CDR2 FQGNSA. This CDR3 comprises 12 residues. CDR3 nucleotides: TGTGCCAGCAGCGAACTAGCGGGGGAGCAGTTCTTC. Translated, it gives CASSELAGEQFF.

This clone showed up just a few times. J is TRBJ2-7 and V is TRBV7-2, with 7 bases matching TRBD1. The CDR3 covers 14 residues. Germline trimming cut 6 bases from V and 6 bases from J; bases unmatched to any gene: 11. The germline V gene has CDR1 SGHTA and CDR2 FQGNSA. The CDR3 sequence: CASRDRRDSGEQYF. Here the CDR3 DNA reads TGTGCCAGCAGAGACCGCCGGGACAGTGGCGAGCAGTACTTC.

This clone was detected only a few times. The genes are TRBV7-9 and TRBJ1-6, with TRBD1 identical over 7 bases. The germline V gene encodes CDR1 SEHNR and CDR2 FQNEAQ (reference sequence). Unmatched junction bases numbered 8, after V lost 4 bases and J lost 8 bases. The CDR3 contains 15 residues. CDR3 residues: CASSSNRGTDSPLHF. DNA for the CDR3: TGTGCCAGCAGCTCCAACAGGGGTACGGATTCACCCCTCCACTTT.

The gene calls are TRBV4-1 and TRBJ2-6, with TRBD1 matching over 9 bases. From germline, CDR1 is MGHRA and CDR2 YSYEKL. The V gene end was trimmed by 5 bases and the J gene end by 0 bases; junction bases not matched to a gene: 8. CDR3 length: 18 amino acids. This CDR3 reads CASSLTGTGSSGANVLTF. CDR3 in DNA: TGCGCCAGCAGCTTGACCGGGACAGGGAGCTCTGGGGCCAACGTCCTGACTTTC.

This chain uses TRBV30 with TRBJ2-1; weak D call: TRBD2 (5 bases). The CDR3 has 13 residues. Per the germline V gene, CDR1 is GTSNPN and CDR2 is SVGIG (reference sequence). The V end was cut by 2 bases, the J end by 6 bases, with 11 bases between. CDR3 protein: CAWSPGLANEQFF. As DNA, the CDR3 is TGTGCCTGGAGTCCCGGACTGGCCAATGAGCAGTTCTTC.

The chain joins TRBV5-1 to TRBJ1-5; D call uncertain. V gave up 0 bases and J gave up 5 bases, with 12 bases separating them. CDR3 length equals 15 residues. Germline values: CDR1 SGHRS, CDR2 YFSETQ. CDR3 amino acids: CASSLDGQPDQPQHF. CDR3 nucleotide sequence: TGCGCCAGCAGCTTGGATGGGCAGCCTGATCAGCCCCAGCATTTT.

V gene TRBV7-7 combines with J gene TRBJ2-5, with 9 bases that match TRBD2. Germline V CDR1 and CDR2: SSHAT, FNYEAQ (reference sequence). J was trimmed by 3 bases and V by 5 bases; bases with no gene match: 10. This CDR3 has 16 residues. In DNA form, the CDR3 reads TGTGCCAGCAGCCCAAGGGCGGCTAGCGGGGAAGAGACCCAGTACTTC. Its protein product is CASSPRAASGEETQYF.